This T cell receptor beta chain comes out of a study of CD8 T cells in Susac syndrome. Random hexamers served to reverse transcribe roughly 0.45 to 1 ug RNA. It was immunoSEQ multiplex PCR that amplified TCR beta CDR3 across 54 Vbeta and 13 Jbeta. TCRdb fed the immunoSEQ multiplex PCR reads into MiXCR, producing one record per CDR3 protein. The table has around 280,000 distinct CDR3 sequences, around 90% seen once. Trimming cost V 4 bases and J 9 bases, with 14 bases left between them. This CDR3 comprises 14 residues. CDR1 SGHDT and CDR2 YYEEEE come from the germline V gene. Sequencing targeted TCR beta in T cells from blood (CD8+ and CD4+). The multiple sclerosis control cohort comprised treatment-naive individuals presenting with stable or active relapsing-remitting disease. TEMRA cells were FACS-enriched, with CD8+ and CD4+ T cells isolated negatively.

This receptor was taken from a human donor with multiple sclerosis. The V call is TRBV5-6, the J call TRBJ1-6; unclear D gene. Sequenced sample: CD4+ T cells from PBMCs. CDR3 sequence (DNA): TGTGCCAGCAGCCGTCCCGAGAAAGGTTCACCCCTCCACTTT. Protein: CASSRPEKGSPLHF.